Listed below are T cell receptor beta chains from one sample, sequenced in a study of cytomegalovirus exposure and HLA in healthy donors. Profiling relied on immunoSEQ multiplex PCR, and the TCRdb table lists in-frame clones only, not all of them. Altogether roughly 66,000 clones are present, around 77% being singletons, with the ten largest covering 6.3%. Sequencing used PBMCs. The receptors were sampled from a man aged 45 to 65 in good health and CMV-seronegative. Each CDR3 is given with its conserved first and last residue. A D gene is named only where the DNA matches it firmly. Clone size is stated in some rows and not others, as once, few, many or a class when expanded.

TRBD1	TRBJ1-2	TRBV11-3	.	TGTGCCAGCAGCCCGGGACAGGGAGGAGGCTACACCTTC	CASSPGQGGGYTF
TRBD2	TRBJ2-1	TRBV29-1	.	TGCAGCGGTGTGGGACTAGCGGGAGTTCGGGAGCAGTTCTTC	CSGVGLAGVREQFF
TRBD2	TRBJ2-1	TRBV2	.	TGTGCCAGCAGGGACGGACTAGCGATCAACAATGAGCAGTTCTTC	CASRDGLAINNEQFF
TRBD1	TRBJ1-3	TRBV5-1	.	TGCGCCAGCAGCTTGGCGTACAGGGGGCTAGGAAACACCATATATTTT	CASSLAYRGLGNTIYF
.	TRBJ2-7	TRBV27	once	TGTGCCAGCAGGCCATCAGGGGTGGCACGCTACGAGCAGTACTTC	CASRPSGVARYEQYF
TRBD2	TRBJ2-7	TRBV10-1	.	TGCGCCAGCAGTGCCTCGCTAGCGGGAGACCTCTACGAGCAGTACTTC	CASSASLAGDLYEQYF
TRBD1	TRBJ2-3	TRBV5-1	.	TGCGCCAGCAGCCGGGACAGCCAAACCCCCACAGATACGCAGTATTTT	CASSRDSQTPTDTQYF
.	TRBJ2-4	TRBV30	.	TGTGCCTTAAGTCGGGTAGGAGCCATTCAGTACTTC	CALSRVGAIQYF
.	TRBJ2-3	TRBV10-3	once	TGTGCCATCAGTGGTCGGGGAGATACGCAGTATTTT	CAISGRGDTQYF
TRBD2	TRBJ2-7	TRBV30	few	TGTGCCTGGAGTCACCAACCGGCTAGCGGGAGTGTGTCCTACGAGCAGTACTTC	CAWSHQPASGSVSYEQYF
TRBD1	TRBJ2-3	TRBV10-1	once	TGCGCCAGCACCCAGGGGGTTCCCGGGAAAGATACGCAGTATTTT	CASTQGVPGKDTQYF
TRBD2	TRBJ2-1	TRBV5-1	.	TGCGCCAGCAGCTCAGGACTAGCGGGGGGTGAGCAGTTCTTC	CASSSGLAGGEQFF
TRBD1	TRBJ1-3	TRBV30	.	TGTGCCTGGAGCCTCGGACAGGGAGACACCATATATTTT	CAWSLGQGDTIYF
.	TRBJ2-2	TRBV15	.	TGTGCCACCAGCAGAGATTTTGGCGGTACCGGGGAGCTGTTTTTT	CATSRDFGGTGELFF
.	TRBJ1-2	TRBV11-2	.	TGTGCCAGCAGCTTGAGGTTGAGTGGCTACACCTTC	CASSLRLSGYTF
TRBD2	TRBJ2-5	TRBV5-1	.	TGCGCCAGCAGCTTGTCGGGACTAGTTGGTGAGACCCAGTACTTC	CASSLSGLVGETQYF
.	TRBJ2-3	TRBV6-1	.	TGTGCCAGCAGTGAAGGGGCGGGAACCACAGATACGCAGTATTTT	CASSEGAGTTDTQYF
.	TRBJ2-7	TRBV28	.	TGTGCCAGCGCCAGACAACAGGGCTACGAGCAGTACTTC	CASARQQGYEQYF
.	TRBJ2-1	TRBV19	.	TGTGCCAGTAGTATCCTTCCGGGGGAGTACAATGAGCAGTTCTTC	CASSILPGEYNEQFF
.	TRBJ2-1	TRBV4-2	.	TGTGCCAGCAGCCAAGATGAACAGGGCTCCTACAATGAGCAGTTCTTC	CASSQDEQGSYNEQFF
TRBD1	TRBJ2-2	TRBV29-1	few	TGCAGCGTCCCAACAGGGGCCGGGGAGCTGTTTTTT	CSVPTGAGELFF
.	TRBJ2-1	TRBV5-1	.	TGCGCCAGCAGCCGGGAAGGATGGGGCTACAATGAGCAGTTCTTC	CASSREGWGYNEQFF
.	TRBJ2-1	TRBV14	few	TGTGCCAGCAGCCAAGTCGGGGGCTCCTACAATGAGCAGTTCTTC	CASSQVGGSYNEQFF
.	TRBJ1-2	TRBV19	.	TGTGCCTGCCGGGGGGTTTCAAGAAGGAGGGACTATGGCTACACCTTC	CACRGVSRRRDYGYTF
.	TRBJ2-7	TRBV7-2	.	TGTGCCAGCAGCTTTCTGACTCTCCGGGGCAGGGGTTACGAGCAGTACTTC	CASSFLTLRGRGYEQYF
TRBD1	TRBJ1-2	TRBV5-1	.	TGCGCCAGCAGCAAGGGACAGAACTATGGCTACACCTTC	CASSKGQNYGYTF
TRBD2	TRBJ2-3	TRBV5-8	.	TGTGCCAGCAGCTTAACGGGTGGGACTAGCGGAAGCACAGATACGCAGTATTTT	CASSLTGGTSGSTDTQYF
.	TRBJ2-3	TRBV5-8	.	TGTGCCAGCAGCTTGGCTGATACGCAGTATTTT	CASSLADTQYF